The clone carrying this T cell receptor (beta chain) appeared a few times. This entry belongs to a study of blood T cell repertoires in COVID-19. Study details: Donors in the United States, Italy and Spain gave samples during acute or convalescent COVID-19. T cells, B-cell-depleted T cells, or PBMCs provided the cDNA or gDNA that served as material.

Per the study methods: It was from reference gene primer amplification that nucleated cell counts were estimated. Data came from immunoSEQ multiplex PCR; TCRdb stores just in-frame clones and leaves some out. V, J and clone size reflect that table, while D and trimming were determined from the DNA. The sample has roughly 200,000 clones; about four fifths are singletons. The CDR3 spans 16 residues. The V end was cut by 0 bases, the J end by 4 bases, with 15 bases between. Germline CDR1 is LNHNV and CDR2 is YYDKDF (reference sequence). The sequence was obtained from a middle-aged man with active or convalescent COVID-19. Material for sequencing was peripheral blood. The V gene is TRBV15, the J gene TRBJ1-2; D may be TRBD1 (5 bases). This CDR3 reads CATSRDSGAGPYGYTF. As DNA, the CDR3 is TGTGCCACCAGCAGAGATAGTGGGGCCGGGCCCTATGGCTACACCTTC.